Described below is a single TCR beta chain sequence and its context. The antigen is not known. PCR employed 60 Vbeta and 13 Jbeta primers. Sequencing used immunoSEQ multiplex PCR; TCRdb keeps in-frame clones, though not all of them. The sample lists 150,000 to 200,000 clones, around 78% seen once, with 1.5% to 2% in the top ten. This sample is drawn from a study of cytomegalovirus exposure and HLA in healthy donors. Study context: Inside one of the first data releases sat about 85 million unique TCRs taken from HLA-typed donors.

Study-wide points: The authors enumerated some 170 TCR beta chains as linked to cytomegalovirus. CMV serostatus was the only immune exposure information that was available. High sensitivity and specificity were reportedly achieved when the classifier diagnosed cytomegalovirus status.

The CDR3 is made up of 17 amino acids. Trimming at V came to 3 bases and at J to 2 bases, leaving 9 bases not matched to a gene. The germline V gene encodes CDR1 SGHTA and CDR2 FQGTGA. The chain employs TRBV7-3 and TRBJ2-5; 10 bases are shared with TRBD2. The specimen sequenced was PBMCs. The sequence derives from a man aged 25-45 years in good health and CMV-seronegative. CDR3 protein: CASSLVSSGRGQETQYF. The CDR3 DNA is TGTGCCAGCAGCTTGGTGTCTAGCGGGAGAGGGCAAGAGACCCAGTACTTC.